Each of the 23 T cell receptor beta chains below was sequenced from the same sample in a study of radiotherapy plus CTLA-4 blockade in lung cancer. Generated by immunoSEQ multiplex PCR, the TCRdb table keeps only in-frame clones and is missing some. The table lists over 80,000 clones, about 88% of them singletons. Material: peripheral blood, obtained from a patient treated with radiotherapy plus ipilimumab. The receptors here all came from a human donor with non-small cell lung cancer that progressed on radiotherapy plus ipilimumab.

This clone is large within its sample. This rearrangement joins TRBV7-6 to TRBJ2-3, with 7 nucleotides matching TRBD2. The CDR3 runs 14 residues. J was trimmed by 3 bases and V by 0 bases; bases with no gene match: 0. The germline gives CDR1 SGHVS, CDR2 FNYEAQ. In DNA form, the CDR3 reads TGTGCCAGCAGCTTAGCGGGGGGGACAGATACGCAGTATTTT. Translation gives CASSLAGGTDTQYF.

V and J are TRBV2 and TRBJ2-5, with a tentative D call TRBD1 (6 bases). The CDR3 runs 15 residues. Germline assignment: CDR1 SNHLY and CDR2 FYNNEI. Trimming shortened V by 3 bases and J by 5 bases, and 16 bases separated the two germline ends. CDR3 DNA sequence: TGTGCCAGCAGTGATTTAGGGGGTGCATGGGAGACCCAGTACTTC. It specifies CASSDLGGAWETQYF.

The chain is built from TRBV16 and TRBJ1-1; 9 bases are a match to TRBD1. This CDR3 has 14 amino acids. Germline lookup yields CDR1 KGHSY and CDR2 FQNENV. Unmatched junction bases numbered 7, after V lost 6 bases and J lost 5 bases. The CDR3 protein is CASSSGQGWTEAFF. CDR3 nucleotides: TGTGCCAGCAGTTCCGGACAGGGGTGGACTGAAGCTTTCTTT.

This rearrangement joins TRBV9 to TRBJ2-3; TRBD2 is a possible D gene (6 bases). V shed 2 bases and J shed 6 bases, with 16 bases lying between them. This CDR3 contains 15 residues. CDR1 is SGDLS and CDR2 is YYNGEE in the germline V gene. CDR3 residues: CASSVKAGPSDTQYF. The CDR3 nucleotides read TGTGCCAGCAGCGTGAAGGCGGGGCCCTCGGATACGCAGTATTTT.

The chain links TRBV7-9 to TRBJ2-7, with 9 nucleotides matching TRBD1. The trim removed 5 bases at V and 6 bases at J, leaving 2 bases unmatched. Per the germline V gene, CDR1 is SEHNR and CDR2 is FQNEAQ (reference sequence). This CDR3 region has 12 residues. The CDR3 loop is CASSRDRVEQYF. CDR3 sequence (DNA): TGTGCCAGCAGCAGGGACAGGGTCGAGCAGTACTTC.

The chain couples TRBV4-3 to TRBJ1-2, with D perhaps matching TRBD1 (5 bases). V was cut by 0 bases and J by 8 bases, with 13 bases left in between. CDR3 size: 14 residues. Germline CDR1 is LGHNA and CDR2 is YSLEER. The CDR3 nucleotides are TGCGCCAGCAGCCAAGACAGGGACCTCTACGGCTACACCTTC. Encoded protein: CASSQDRDLYGYTF.

The rearrangement links TRBV7-9 to TRBJ2-5, with 8 nucleotides matching TRBD1. The J call may be in error: the DNA end matches TRBJ2-7 better. The CDR3 totals 13 residues. Germline CDR1 SEHNR, CDR2 FQNEAQ (reference sequence). The CDR3 nucleotides are TGTGCCAGCAGCGGTGGGACAGGCAGCGAGCAGTACTTC. Translated: CASSGGTGSEQYF.

CDR3 sequence reads: CANRDRGFHIQYF. The CDR3 coding sequence is TGTGCCAACCGGGACAGGGGCTTTCACATTCAGTACTTC. This rearrangement joins TRBV6-5 to TRBJ2-4; 10 bases map to TRBD1. CDR1 is MNHEY and CDR2 is SVGAGI in the germline V gene. The CDR3 is made up of 13 amino acids. V was clipped by 10 bases and J by 8 bases; unmatched bases: 8.

The chain uses TRBV14 and TRBJ1-5; D gene unclear. CDR1 and CDR2 (germline): SGHDN, FVKESK. This CDR3 is built from 13 residues. V was cut by 2 bases and J by 4 bases, with 6 bases left in between. This chain's CDR3 is CASSQLGNQPQHF. The CDR3 coding sequence is TGTGCCAGCAGCCAACTGGGAAATCAGCCCCAGCATTTT.

The chain couples TRBV4-3 to TRBJ2-5, with 11 bases that match TRBD2. V lost 0 bases, J lost 5 bases, and 5 bases stayed unmatched. The CDR3 length is 16 residues. Germline values: CDR1 LGHNA, CDR2 YSLEER. CDR3 DNA sequence: TGCGCCAGCAGCCAAGATTGGCTAGCGGGGGGTGAGACCCAGTACTTC. Encoded protein: CASSQDWLAGGETQYF.

The chain has TRBV5-1 and TRBJ2-2, with D perhaps TRBD2 (5 bases). V lost 4 bases and J lost 5, with 12 bases in between. The CDR3 is 14 amino acids. In germline, CDR1 is SGHRS, CDR2 YFSETQ. The DNA of the CDR3 is TGCGCCAGCAGCCCTGGACTCAAAACCGGGGAGCTGTTTTTT. Translated, it gives CASSPGLKTGELFF.

The J gene is TRBJ2-7, the V gene TRBV28, with D hard to call. The germline gives CDR1 MDHEN, CDR2 SYDVKM. Trimming pared 8 bases from V and 2 bases from J, leaving 13 bases between. This CDR3 is 13 amino acids long. CDR3 sequence (DNA): TGTGCCAGCTCTAAGCAGGCAGCCTACGAGCAGTACTTC. Its translation: CASSKQAAYEQYF.

V gene TRBV19 combines with J gene TRBJ2-2, with 9 positions matching TRBD2. This CDR3 has 16 amino acids. V shed 7 bases and J 0 bases; nucleotides not matched to a gene: 6. The germline CDR1 and CDR2 sequences are LNHDA and SQIVND (reference sequence). The CDR3 DNA sequence: TGTGCCAGTATCGTGGCGGGAGGGCCGAACACCGGGGAGCTGTTTTTT. Protein: CASIVAGGPNTGELFF.

The J gene is TRBJ2-2, the V gene TRBV29-1; 9 bases fit TRBD2. The CDR3 totals 13 residues. Germline values: CDR1 SQVTM, CDR2 ANQGSEA. Unmatched junction bases numbered 6, after V lost 7 bases and J lost 6 bases. In DNA, the CDR3 is TGCAGCGCTTGGGCGGGAGGGCCCGGGGAGCTGTTTTTT. Translating gives CSAWAGGPGELFF.

This chain uses TRBV28 with TRBJ2-7; D may be TRBD1 or TRBD2 (6 bases each). Trimming took 5 bases from V and 3 from J, leaving 14 bases between them. The germline CDR1 and CDR2 sequences are MDHEN and SYDVKM. CDR3 length equals 14 residues. CDR3 region: CASSIRRDNYEQYF. CDR3 coding DNA: TGTGCCAGCAGTATTCGGAGGGACAACTACGAGCAGTACTTC.

The V and J genes are TRBV27 and TRBJ1-1; tentatively, D is TRBD1 (6 bases). The CDR3 length is 14 residues. Per the germline V gene, CDR1 is MNHEY and CDR2 is SMNVEV (reference sequence). Between the trimmed V and J ends, which lost 5 bases and 1 base, there was a span of 11 bases. Written as DNA, the CDR3 is TGTGCCAGCAGTATCCGGGACACGAACACTGAAGCTTTCTTT. It yields the protein CASSIRDTNTEAFF.

J is TRBJ2-1 and V is TRBV12-5; maybe TRBD1 (5 bases). The V gene lost 3 bases and the J gene lost 6 bases, with 6 bases spanning the gap. The CDR3 is 12 amino acids. Germline loops: CDR1 LGHNT, CDR2 FRNRAP. This chain's CDR3 is CASGLQVNEQFF. Written as DNA, the CDR3 is TGTGCTAGTGGTTTACAGGTCAATGAGCAGTTCTTC.

The genes are TRBV28 and TRBJ2-1, with D tentatively TRBD2 (5 bases). This CDR3 comprises 15 residues. V lost 6 bases to trimming and J lost 6 bases, with 18 bases between them. Germline CDR1 reads MDHEN; CDR2 reads SYDVKM. The CDR3 DNA follows: TGTGCCAGCAGCTTACAGCGGTCCATCAGCAATGAGCAGTTCTTC. Its translation: CASSLQRSISNEQFF. The variable domain in full, with the rest retrieved from reference TRBV28 and TRBJ2-1, is DVKVTQSSRYLVKRTGEKVFLECVQDMDHENMFWYRQDPGLGLRLIYFSYDVKMKEKGDIPEGYSVSREKKERFSLILESASTNQTSMYLCASSLQRSISNEQFFGPGTRLTVL.

The chain combines TRBV7-9 with TRBJ1-2; 9 bases fit TRBD1. From germline, CDR1 is SEHNR and CDR2 FQNEAQ (reference sequence). The V segment lost 5 bases and the J segment 7 bases; nucleotides outside the gene matches: 5. This CDR3 region has 13 residues. CDR3 DNA sequence: TGTGCCAGCAGCCTCCCGACAGGGGGTGGCTACACCTTC. It specifies CASSLPTGGGYTF.

The rearrangement uses TRBV5-4 and TRBJ2-1, with D perhaps matching TRBD2 (7 bases). CDR3 length equals 15 residues. The V and J ends lost 2 bases and 4 bases respectively, with 13 bases between them. Germline values: CDR1 SGHNT, CDR2 YYREEE (reference sequence). CDR3 sequence (DNA): TGTGCCAGCAGCTTAAGGGGGGGAGGATACAATGAGCAGTTCTTC. It encodes CASSLRGGGYNEQFF.

The chain is built from TRBV5-8 and TRBJ2-1; TRBD2 aligns across 9 bases. Looked up from germline, CDR1 is SGHTS and CDR2 is YDEGEE. CDR3 size: 17 residues. V lost 2 bases and J lost 3; bases outside the gene matches: 9. The CDR3 bases are TGTGCCAGCAGCTTCCCCACCGGGACTAGCTTCTACAATGAGCAGTTCTTC. It specifies CASSFPTGTSFYNEQFF.

V is TRBV7-2 and J is TRBJ2-7, with 7 positions matching TRBD2. Unmatched junction bases numbered 6, after V lost 4 bases and J lost 6 bases. Germline V gives CDR1 SGHTA, CDR2 FQGNSA. This CDR3 comprises 13 residues. This CDR3 reads CASSSTWGGEQYF. The CDR3 DNA reads TGTGCCAGCAGCTCCACCTGGGGGGGCGAGCAGTACTTC.

The chain recombines TRBV18 with TRBJ1-6, with D unclear. The V end lost 2 bases, the J end lost 7 bases, and 6 bases lay between the germline ends. Germline CDR1 is KGHSH and CDR2 is LQKENI. The CDR3 spans 13 residues. CDR3 in DNA: TGTGCCAGCTCACCAGGGTTAAATTCACCCCTCCACTTT. Its translation: CASSPGLNSPLHF.